This entry describes one TCR beta chain. Its antigen remains unidentified. Researchers partitioned CD4+ cells into CD45RA+ naive and CD45RA-negative memory subsets. With 3 bases clipped from V and 5 bases from J, the junction kept 19 bases outside the gene matches. CDR1 and CDR2 from the germline V gene are SGHTS and YDEGEE. The CDR3 spans 18 residues. Repertoires were generated with immunoSEQ multiplex PCR, while TCRdb's copy carries only in-frame clones and drops some. The sample lists 2 million to 3 million clones; 90% to 95% were seen once. The data belong to a study of shared clonotypes between healthy human individuals. Overall study results and limits: Naive subsets generally had larger estimated richness than memory subsets.

This clonotype was sampled from a man younger than 30 in good health. The sample taken for sequencing was naive CD4+ T cells sorted from blood. Subset specified: CD45RA+ positively selected. The chain uses TRBV5-8 and TRBJ2-7; TRBD2 matches 8 bases. The CDR3 protein is CASSYHVGLAVPRDEQYF. The DNA for the CDR3 is TGTGCCAGCAGCTACCACGTTGGACTAGCCGTACCCCGGGACGAGCAGTACTTC.